The sequence of this TCR beta chain was determined in a study of blood T cell repertoires in COVID-19. Overall study: The United States, Italy and Spain were the sources of the acute and convalescent COVID-19 samples.

V was shortened by 4 bases and J by 2 bases, with 10 bases between the two germline ends. CDR1 KGHDR and CDR2 SFDVKD come from the germline V gene. The CDR3 runs to 14 residues. Per the authors' pipeline: Counts of nucleated cells, estimated from reference gene primer amplification, were obtained. TCRdb's table, derived via immunoSEQ multiplex PCR, lists solely in-frame clones and lacks some. The V and J calls and the clone size are those of that table, but D and trimming were determined from the DNA. The sample includes approximately 94,000 clones, approximately 80% of them seen just once. This sequence joins TRBV24-1 and TRBJ2-5, with D possibly being TRBD2 (7 bases). Sequencing was performed on peripheral blood. The sequence derives from a man in his fifties or sixties with active or convalescent COVID-19. CDR3 sequence (DNA): TGTGCCACCAGTGACGGGGGGCTTCAAGAGACCCAGTACTTC. Encoded protein: CATSDGGLQETQYF.